This T cell receptor (beta chain) was retrieved from a study of STAT3 mutations in large granular lymphocyte leukemia. With respect to this clone: Its antigen is still unknown.

Study results and limitations: In T-cell large granular lymphocyte leukemia, about half of patients showed multiple immunodominant subclonotypes.

The CDR3 contains 14 residues. Per the germline V gene, CDR1 is GTSNPN and CDR2 is SVGIG (reference sequence). Trimming stripped 0 bases from V and 5 bases from J, with 11 bases between. Only in-frame clones appear in the TCRdb table, and some are missing; sequencing was by immunoSEQ multiplex PCR. This table holds thousands of clones, over 50% found once. The clonotype comes from a man in his sixties with T-cell large granular lymphocyte leukemia. Some clones in this sample may be carry-over from other donors' samples. The rearrangement uses TRBV30 and TRBJ1-5, with D perhaps TRBD1 (5 bases). Sequenced: peripheral blood mononuclear cells. This CDR3 is CAWSVSQVHQPQHF. CDR3 coding DNA: TGTGCCTGGAGTGTATCACAGGTACATCAGCCCCAGCATTTT. Drawing the rest from reference TRBV30 and TRBJ1-5, the complete variable domain is SQTIHQWPATLVQPVGSPLSLECTVEGTSNPNLYWYRQAAGRGLQLLFYSVGIGQISSEVPQNLSASRPQDRQFILSSKKLLLSDSGFYLCAWSVSQVHQPQHFGDGTRLSIL.